The 17 T cell receptor beta chains in this list originate from one sample, sequenced in a study of T-cell reconstitution after alpha-beta-depleted transplantation in children. Unique molecular identifiers were used to barcode this TCRbeta library. TCRdb used MiXCR to reprocess the PCR reads, holding one entry per CDR3 protein. This sample carries 250,000 to 300,000 distinct CDR3 sequences, around a tenth of them seen once, and the ten largest clones take approximately 7.6%. The sequencing here drew on PBMCs, taken before TCRalphabeta/CD19-depleted stem cell transplant. The receptor source for this set is a boy in the first two years of life with acute myeloid leukemia, due to receive a stem cell transplant.

This clonotype was detected a few times. The genes are TRBV20-1 and TRBJ2-7; TRBD2 agrees at 10 bases. The V and J ends lost 6 bases and 7 bases, in that order; junction bases with no gene match: 15. Looked up from germline, CDR1 is DFQATT and CDR2 is SNEGSKA (reference sequence). This CDR3 contains 15 residues. This CDR3 is CSALDSLAGGLEQYF. CDR3 nucleotide sequence: TGCAGTGCCCTGGACAGTTTAGCGGGAGGCCTGGAGCAGTACTTC.

This clonotype showed up many times. The rearrangement uses TRBV4-2 and TRBJ2-3, with D unclear. The CDR3 covers 15 residues. Germline V gives CDR1 LGHNA, CDR2 YNFKEQ. Trimming stripped 1 base from V and 2 bases from J, with 10 bases between. The CDR3 DNA is TGTGCCAGCAGCCAAGTAAACTTGTACACAGATACGCAGTATTTT. Its translation is CASSQVNLYTDTQYF.

This clonotype was counted only a few times. This chain links TRBV20-1 with TRBJ2-7; the D is unclear. Trimming shortened V by 6 bases and J by 0 bases, and 12 bases separated the two germline ends. Per germline, CDR1 DFQATT and CDR2 SNEGSKA (reference sequence). The length of the CDR3 is 13 residues. CDR3: CSATDLGSYEQYF. The DNA for the CDR3 is TGCAGTGCCACTGACTTGGGCTCCTACGAGCAGTACTTC.

This clonotype has a count of ten or more. The rearrangement uses TRBV18 and TRBJ2-7; TRBD1 agrees at 8 bases. CDR1 and CDR2 (germline): KGHSH, LQKENI. The J segment lost 2 bases and the V segment lost 5 bases, leaving 5 bases of the junction unmatched. The CDR3 extends over 14 amino acids. The DNA for the CDR3 is TGTGCCAGCTCAACCAGGACAGGGACCTACGAGCAGTACTTC. Protein product: CASSTRTGTYEQYF.

In this sample, this clonotype turned up many times. The V call is TRBV6-5, the J call TRBJ1-5; perhaps TRBD1 as D (6 bases). There are 14 residues in the CDR3. The germline CDR1 and CDR2 sequences are MNHEY and SVGAGI. V was clipped by 2 bases and J by 2 bases, with 7 bases between them. Here the CDR3 reads CASSYKGGNQPQHF. CDR3 DNA: TGTGCCAGCAGTTACAAGGGGGGCAATCAGCCCCAGCATTTT.

Ten or more counts support this clonotype. As DNA, the CDR3 is TGTGCCAGCAGTCCTACGGTCAGGTTGGTTGCTGGAGAGACCCAGTACTTC. It encodes CASSPTVRLVAGETQYF. The V gene is TRBV28, the J gene TRBJ2-5; D gene unclear. V dropped 5 bases and J dropped 4 bases, with 23 bases sitting between them. Germline CDR1 MDHEN, CDR2 SYDVKM. This CDR3 spans 17 amino acids.

This chain joins TRBV27 and TRBJ1-1; D is unclear. The CDR3 extends over 15 amino acids. V gave up 2 bases and J gave up 1 base, with 11 bases separating them. Germline lookup yields CDR1 MNHEY and CDR2 SMNVEV (reference sequence). CDR3 sequence reads: CASSLGQVENTEAFF. CDR3 nucleotide sequence: TGTGCCAGCAGTTTAGGTCAGGTGGAGAACACTGAAGCTTTCTTT.

This clonotype was seen many times. The V gene is TRBV12-3 or TRBV12-4, the J gene TRBJ2-1; D remains unclear. This CDR3 comprises 11 residues. Deletions cut 1 base from V and 9 bases from J, with 4 bases between. The CDR3 loop reads CASSLVTEQFF. The DNA for the CDR3 is TGTGCCAGCAGTTTAGTTACTGAGCAGTTCTTC.

Notes on this clonotype: This may stem from a read error, because a much larger clone lies one nucleotide away. The rearrangement links TRBV7-9 to TRBJ1-1; no clear D gene. The V end was cut by 7 bases, the J end by 0 bases, with 9 bases between. The CDR3 runs 13 residues. CDR1 SEHNR and CDR2 FQNEAQ come from the germline V gene (reference sequence). The chain's CDR3 is CASNFTVNTEAFF. DNA for the CDR3: TGTGCCAGCAACTTTACAGTGAACACTGAAGCTTTCTTT.

This chain connects TRBV7-9 to TRBJ2-1; 9 bases align to TRBD1. Losses at the gene ends were 2 bases for V and 4 bases for J; bases not matched to a gene: 9. The CDR3 has 17 residues. Germline assignment: CDR1 SEHNR and CDR2 FQNEAQ (reference sequence). Here the CDR3 DNA reads TGTGCCAGCAGCTTATCCGGGACAGGGCTCAGGTACAATGAGCAGTTCTTC. Amino acids: CASSLSGTGLRYNEQFF.

This clonotype was found many times. The chain combines TRBV5-1 with TRBJ2-7; D is unresolved. The CDR3 is 11 residues long. Trimming removed 0 bases at V and 7 bases at J, with 5 bases between. Per germline, CDR1 SGHRS and CDR2 YFSETQ. CDR3 sequence: CASSLGQEQYF. The CDR3 coding sequence is TGCGCCAGCAGCTTGGGGCAGGAGCAGTACTTC. The full variable domain, completed using reference TRBV5-1 and TRBJ2-7, is KAGVTQTPRYLIKTRGQQVTLSCSPISGHRSVSWYQQTPGQGLQFLFEYFSETQRNKGNFPGRFSGRQFSNSRSEMNVSTLELGDSALYLCASSLGQEQYFGPGTRLTVT.

This clonotype was observed at least ten times. This chain joins TRBV3-1 and TRBJ2-7, with D possibly being TRBD1 (5 bases). The CDR3 loop spans 14 amino acids. Trimming took 0 bases from V and 6 from J, leaving 12 bases between them. The germline gives CDR1 LGHDT, CDR2 YNNKEL (reference sequence). The CDR3 here is CASSQDWGVREQYF. The DNA of the CDR3 is TGTGCCAGCAGCCAAGATTGGGGCGTTCGCGAGCAGTACTTC.

The chain uses TRBV7-8 and TRBJ2-1; D is unresolved. Between the trimmed V and J ends, which lost 1 base and 8 bases, there was a span of 6 bases. The CDR3 is made up of 12 amino acids. Germline V gene data show CDR1 as SGHVS and CDR2 as FQNEAQ. CDR3 DNA sequence: TGTGCCAGCAGCTTAGGTCGGGATGAGCAGTTCTTC. Its protein product is CASSLGRDEQFF.

In this sample, this clonotype turned up many times. The chain employs TRBV7-6 and TRBJ2-7, with 9 bases fitting TRBD2. After removal of 7 bases from V and 6 bases from J, the junction contained 19 bases not matched to a gene. Looked up from germline, CDR1 is SGHVS and CDR2 is FNYEAQ. The CDR3 extends over 17 amino acids. CDR3 coding DNA: TGTGCCAGCACCCTCTCCGGCGGGGGGGCCCCGGAAGGCGAGCAGTACTTC. It translates to CASTLSGGGAPEGEQYF.

This clonotype turned up a few times. The rearrangement uses TRBV18 and TRBJ2-7; D is ambiguous. Trimming pared 0 bases from V and 4 bases from J, leaving 10 bases between. This CDR3 has 14 amino acids. Germline values: CDR1 KGHSH, CDR2 LQKENI. The CDR3 spells CASSPPFSGYEQYF. The DNA for the CDR3 is TGTGCCAGCTCACCACCCTTCTCCGGGTACGAGCAGTACTTC.

At least ten counts were recorded for this clonotype. V gene TRBV11-2 combines with J gene TRBJ2-6, with TRBD2 matching 10 bases. Germline values: CDR1 SGHAT, CDR2 FQNNGV. Trimming at V came to 5 bases and at J to 0 bases, leaving 7 bases not matched to a gene. The CDR3 runs to 18 residues. The CDR3 region is CASSSPGTSVSGANVLTF. The DNA of the CDR3 is TGTGCCAGCAGCAGCCCCGGGACTAGCGTCTCTGGGGCCAACGTCCTGACTTTC.

This clonotype was picked up a small number of times. The chain combines TRBV20-1 with TRBJ1-6; TRBD1 is a possible D gene (5 bases). The CDR3 length is 12 residues. The germline V gene has CDR1 DFQATT and CDR2 SNEGSKA (reference sequence). Trimming took 5 bases from V and 8 from J, leaving 10 bases between them. DNA of the CDR3: TGCAGTGCTGGGACTCGGTATTCACCCCTCCACTTT. Translating it yields CSAGTRYSPLHF.